This T cell receptor (beta chain) originates from a study of T cell responses to AZD1222 COVID-19 vaccine. Clones were sequenced by immunoSEQ multiplex PCR, and TCRdb holds only the in-frame ones, with some missing. The sample gives some 78,000 clones, around four fifths of which show up once; 1.3% is in the top ten. V shed 6 bases and J 6 bases; nucleotides not matched to a gene: 12. CDR3 length equals 16 residues. The V gene's germline CDR1 is LNHDA and CDR2 SQIVND (reference sequence). With regard to this clone: The antigen is not known.

General observations from the study: Vaccine-associated CD4 TCRs ranged over spike, dominating at 160-218 and 743-854. Repertoire sampling was restricted to post-peak T cell response timepoints. Baseline serostatus was positive in only a handful of AZD1222 recipients. Reportedly, nearly half of unique spike TCRs recognized epitopes outside B.1.351/B.1.1.7 mutations.

This chain uses TRBV19 with TRBJ1-2; TRBD1 matches 11 bases. This receptor was taken from an adult who received the AZD1222 COVID-19 vaccine. Sample: peripheral blood, taken 28 days after the second AZD1222 dose. In nucleotides, the CDR3 is TGTGCCAGTAGCCGTAACACCGGGACAGGGGGGGATGGCTACACCTTC. Amino acid sequence: CASSRNTGTGGDGYTF.